Following are 18 T cell receptor beta chains from one sample sequenced in a study of T cell responses to AZD1222 COVID-19 vaccine. The method was immunoSEQ multiplex PCR; TCRdb's version includes in-frame clones alone and lacks a portion of them. The sample consists of about 100,000 clones, about 90% of them appearing once. The sample here was peripheral blood, taken on day 0 of AZD1222 vaccination. These receptors were obtained from an adult in good health.

The V and J genes are TRBV29-1 and TRBJ1-4; 10 bases are shared with TRBD1. The germline V gene has CDR1 SQVTM and CDR2 ANQGSEA. The CDR3 has 17 residues. V gave up 4 bases and J gave up 3 bases; unmatched junction bases: 11. This CDR3 is CSVALTGGLRPNEKLFF. CDR3 bases: TGCAGCGTTGCCCTGACAGGGGGCTTGAGACCTAATGAAAAACTGTTTTTT. The full variable domain, its missing parts supplied by reference TRBV29-1 and TRBJ1-4, is SAVISQKPSRDICQRGTSLTIQCQVDSQVTMMFWYRQQPGQSLTLIATANQGSEATYESGFVIDKFPISRPNLTFSTLTVSNMSPEDSSIYLCSVALTGGLRPNEKLFFGSGTQLSVL.

This chain joins TRBV27 and TRBJ1-4; 7 bases fit TRBD1. The CDR3 is 15 amino acids. CDR1 MNHEY and CDR2 SMNVEV come from the germline V gene (reference sequence). V trimming: 6 bases; J trimming: 0 bases; junction bases outside the gene matches: 4. The CDR3 sequence is CASRYRGATNEKLFF. In DNA, the CDR3 is TGTGCCAGCAGGTACAGGGGTGCAACTAATGAAAAACTGTTTTTT.

This sequence joins TRBV7-9 and TRBJ1-2; D is ambiguous. Germline V gene lookup returns CDR1 SEHNR and CDR2 FQNEAQ (reference sequence). V was trimmed by 1 base and J by 1 base, leaving 10 bases between them. This CDR3 has 15 amino acids. The CDR3 loop reads CASSLDLGFNYGYTF. CDR3 bases: TGTGCCAGCAGCTTAGACCTCGGCTTTAACTATGGCTACACCTTC. Full variable domain (rest looked up from reference TRBV7-9 and TRBJ1-2): DTGVSQNPRHKITKRGQNVTFRCDPISEHNRLYWYRQTLGQGPEFLTYFQNEAQLEKSRLLSDRFSAERPKGSFSTLEIQRTEQGDSAMYLCASSLDLGFNYGYTFGSGTRLTVV.

V gene TRBV7-2 combines with J gene TRBJ2-7, with D uncertain. The V gene's germline CDR1 is SGHTA and CDR2 FQGNSA. V was trimmed by 2 bases and J by 2 bases, leaving 4 bases between them. This CDR3 has 12 amino acids. The CDR3 nucleotides are TGTGCCAGCAGCTTACCAGCCTACGAGCAGTACTTC. This gives the protein CASSLPAYEQYF.

The gene calls are TRBV19 and TRBJ1-1; 10 nucleotides match TRBD1. Germline V lookup: CDR1 LNHDA, CDR2 SQIVND (reference sequence). V dropped 5 bases and J dropped 4; count of bases not matched to a gene: 4. This CDR3 contains 14 residues. CDR3 amino acids: CASSPRDRGTEAFF. The CDR3 region has the DNA TGTGCCAGTAGTCCCCGGGACAGGGGCACTGAAGCTTTCTTT. Looking up the rest from reference TRBV19 and TRBJ1-1 gives the full variable domain: DGGITQSPKYLFRKEGQNVTLSCEQNLNHDAMYWYRQDPGQGLRLIYYSQIVNDFQKGDIAEGYSVSREKKESFPLTVTSAQKNPTAFYLCASSPRDRGTEAFFGQGTRLTVV.

V usage is TRBV6-5 and J usage is TRBJ1-5, with D hard to call. The germline CDR1 and CDR2 sequences are MNHEY and SVGAGI. There are 12 residues in the CDR3. Trimming stripped 6 bases from V and 4 bases from J, with 7 bases between. CDR3 protein: CASSHPNQPQHF. For the CDR3, the DNA is TGTGCCAGCAGCCACCCGAATCAGCCCCAGCATTTT.

The chain employs TRBV18 and TRBJ1-1, with 8 positions matching TRBD1. The germline V gene encodes CDR1 KGHSH and CDR2 LQKENI. The CDR3 is 16 residues long. V gave up 5 bases and J gave up 3 bases; unmatched junction bases: 11. Written as DNA, the CDR3 is TGTGCCAGCTCATCAAGACAGGGGCCGAGGTACACTGAAGCTTTCTTT. Its translation is CASSSRQGPRYTEAFF.

This clone was seen just once. V usage is TRBV4-1 and J usage is TRBJ2-1, with 7 bases matching TRBD2. V shed 1 base, J shed 9 bases, and the junction held 15 bases outside the gene matches. The CDR3 extends over 17 amino acids. Germline lookup yields CDR1 MGHRA and CDR2 YSYEKL. Written as DNA, the CDR3 is TGCGCCAGCAGCCAAGGGGCCCCGGGACTACAACTGCTTGAGCAGTTCTTC. This encodes CASSQGAPGLQLLEQFF.

The chain employs TRBV4-3 and TRBJ2-2, with D perhaps being TRBD1 or TRBD2 (5 bases each). Germline assignment: CDR1 LGHNA and CDR2 YSLEER. The CDR3 has 14 amino acids. Trimming removed 0 bases at V and 5 bases at J, with 7 bases between. This chain's CDR3 is CASSQDGGTGELFF. The CDR3 nucleotides are TGCGCCAGCAGCCAAGATGGGGGAACCGGGGAGCTGTTTTTT.

This clone was counted only a few times. The CDR3 nucleotides read TGTGCCAGCAGCTTCCCGACAGTACCCAGAAGACGTTGGTCACCCCTCCACTTT. As protein: CASSFPTVPRRRWSPLHF. The rearrangement joins TRBV12-1 to TRBJ1-6; TRBD1 is taken as the D call from the table, unchecked against the DNA. TRBV12-1 is a known pseudogene. CDR3 length: 18 amino acids.

This clone has just a few counts. The V gene is TRBV7-6, the J gene TRBJ1-3, with D perhaps TRBD1 (5 bases). The CDR3 loop spans 16 amino acids. Germline CDR1 SGHVS, CDR2 FNYEAQ. Trimming pared 1 base from V and 0 bases from J, leaving 10 bases between. CDR3 DNA: TGTGCCAGCAGCTTAGGGGGACTGAACTCTGGAAACACCATATATTTT. It is translated as CASSLGGLNSGNTIYF.

V gene TRBV19 combines with J gene TRBJ2-1; D remains unclear. The CDR3 covers 15 residues. V lost 6 bases and J 2 bases, leaving 14 bases between the germline ends. Germline V gene lookup returns CDR1 LNHDA and CDR2 SQIVND (reference sequence). The CDR3 bases are TGTGCCAGTAGCATTGAGGACCATACCTACAATGAGCAGTTCTTC. As protein: CASSIEDHTYNEQFF. Complete variable domain (other parts from reference TRBV19 and TRBJ2-1): DGGITQSPKYLFRKEGQNVTLSCEQNLNHDAMYWYRQDPGQGLRLIYYSQIVNDFQKGDIAEGYSVSREKKESFPLTVTSAQKNPTAFYLCASSIEDHTYNEQFFGPGTRLTVL.

This chain links TRBV5-4 with TRBJ2-7; D gene ambiguous. The CDR3 consists of 15 residues. Germline CDR1 reads SGHNT; CDR2 reads YYREEE (reference sequence). V was pared by 0 bases and J by 0 bases, with 10 bases between. Here the CDR3 reads CASSLGQSPSYEQYF. The CDR3 DNA sequence: TGTGCCAGCAGCTTGGGACAATCACCCTCCTACGAGCAGTACTTC.

The V call is TRBV7-2, the J call TRBJ1-1; no reliable D call. From germline, CDR1 is SGHTA and CDR2 FQGNSA. The V and J ends lost 5 bases and 2 bases respectively, with 12 bases between them. The length of the CDR3 is 14 residues. The CDR3 nucleotides read TGTGCCAGCAGCATCGGACGTATTAACACTGAAGCTTTCTTT. Amino acid sequence: CASSIGRINTEAFF.

The gene calls are TRBV6-2 or TRBV6-3 and TRBJ1-6; no definite D call. This CDR3 has 14 residues. V shed 2 bases and J shed 7 bases, with 9 bases lying between them. CDR1 MNHEY and CDR2 SVGEGT come from the germline V gene. CDR3 sequence: CASSYEGENSPLHF. The DNA of the CDR3 is TGTGCCAGCAGTTACGAGGGAGAGAATTCACCCCTCCACTTT.

V usage is TRBV5-1 and J usage is TRBJ1-4, with a weak D call TRBD1 (5 bases). Germline CDR1 is SGHRS and CDR2 is YFSETQ. Trimming cost V 5 bases and J 8 bases, with 7 bases left between them. The CDR3 is 11 amino acids. The CDR3 sequence: CASSGGEKLFF. Written as DNA, the CDR3 is TGCGCCAGCAGTGGGGGAGAAAAACTGTTTTTT.

V usage is TRBV9 and J usage is TRBJ1-2; D is ambiguous. Germline lookup yields CDR1 SGDLS and CDR2 YYNGEE. V lost 0 bases, J lost 2 bases, and 8 bases lay in between. The CDR3 length is 14 residues. CDR3 in amino acids: CASSVGAENYGYTF. The DNA for the CDR3 is TGTGCCAGCAGCGTAGGGGCGGAGAACTATGGCTACACCTTC.

The chain carries TRBV19 and TRBJ1-2; D gene unclear. CDR1 and CDR2 (germline): LNHDA, SQIVND (reference sequence). The V end was cut by 3 bases, the J end by 4 bases, with 12 bases between. This CDR3 spans 14 amino acids. CDR3 bases: TGTGCCAGTAGTATCCTTTCCCAAGCCTATGGCTACACCTTC. Its protein product is CASSILSQAYGYTF.